These T cell receptor beta chains were read from a single sample in a study of CD8 T cells in ankylosing spondylitis. TCRdb recomputed calls from the 5' RACE reads with MiXCR, one row per CDR3 protein. The sample includes about 360,000 distinct CDR3 sequences, 20% to 25% of them seen just once. The sequenced sample was blood, either unsorted or a sorted T cell fraction (not recorded which). The origin of the receptors is a male donor with ankylosing spondylitis or in good health (not recorded which). Both conserved end residues are part of each CDR3. A D gene is named only where the DNA matches it firmly. Clone size, where shown, is once, few, many, or a class for clones that have expanded.

>TRBD2|few|TRBV28|TRBJ2-1
CASRKGLAGPWDEQFF
TGTGCCAGCAGGAAAGGACTAGCGGGGCCTTGGGATGAGCAGTTCTTC
>NA|NA|TRBV5-6|TRBJ1-2
CASSLVIGENNYGYTF
TGTGCCAGCAGCTTGGTGATAGGGGAAAATAACTATGGCTACACCTTC
>NA|few|TRBV12-3/TRBV12-4|TRBJ2-3
CASSFGGPADTQYF
TGTGCCAGCAGTTTCGGGGGGCCGGCAGATACGCAGTATTTT
>NA|NA|TRBV4-1|TRBJ2-1
CASSQSAIEQFF
TGCGCCAGCAGCCAGAGCGCCATTGAGCAGTTCTTC
>NA|few|TRBV20-1|TRBJ2-3
CSARVGRAADTQYF
TGCAGTGCTAGAGTAGGTAGGGCCGCAGATACGCAGTATTTT
>NA|NA|TRBV10-3|TRBJ2-7
CAISESWEPLAEQYF
TGTGCCATCAGTGAGTCGTGGGAGCCGTTAGCCGAGCAGTACTTC
>NA|few|TRBV29-1|TRBJ2-2
CTYLTGSGELFF
TGCACCTATTTGACCGGATCCGGGGAGCTGTTTTTT
>NA|NA|TRBV27|TRBJ2-2
CASSLRGSGELFF
TGTGCCAGCAGTTTAAGGGGTTCCGGGGAGCTGTTTTTT
>NA|few|TRBV4-1|TRBJ2-5
CASSQDWQEETQYF
TGCGCCAGCAGCCAAGATTGGCAGGAAGAGACCCAGTACTTC
>NA|few|TRBV14|TRBJ2-7
CASSQGARYEQYF
TGTGCCAGCAGCCAAGGGGCACGCTACGAGCAGTACTTC
>NA|few|TRBV20-1|TRBJ1-1
CSAPRTRLTEAFF
TGCAGTGCTCCTCGGACGCGGCTCACTGAAGCTTTCTTT
>TRBD1|NA|TRBV5-6|TRBJ2-7
CASSAEDTGASSYEQYF
TGTGCCAGCAGCGCGGAAGATACAGGGGCTAGCTCCTACGAGCAGTACTTC
>TRBD1|few|TRBV6-1|TRBJ2-2
CASTIGQGRAGELFF
TGTGCCAGCACCATCGGACAGGGGAGGGCCGGGGAGCTGTTTTTT
>NA|NA|TRBV27|TRBJ2-1
CASSTRSYNEQFF
TGTGCCAGCAGTACCCGATCCTACAATGAGCAGTTCTTC
>NA|NA|TRBV9|TRBJ1-2
CASSVDIGQVYGYTF
TGTGCCAGCAGCGTAGATATAGGGCAGGTCTATGGCTACACCTTC
>NA|few|TRBV20-1|TRBJ2-7
CSAVSTGNAYEQYF
TGCAGTGCCGTTTCAACAGGGAACGCATACGAGCAGTACTTC
>NA|few|TRBV27|TRBJ2-7
CASSFGSIDYEQYF
TGTGCCAGCAGTTTCGGCAGCATAGACTACGAGCAGTACTTC
>TRBD2|NA|TRBV7-9|TRBJ2-5
CASSLKLAEETQYF
TGTGCCAGCAGCTTAAAACTAGCGGAGGAGACCCAGTACTTC
>TRBD1|few|TRBV12-3/TRBV12-4|TRBJ2-3
CAAGLPGQMTDTQYF
TGTGCCGCCGGACTCCCGGGACAGATGACAGATACGCAGTATTTT
>TRBD2|few|TRBV5-1|TRBJ2-3
CASRRTSGDTDTQYF
TGCGCCAGCAGACGAACTAGCGGGGACACAGATACGCAGTATTTT
>NA|few|TRBV7-8|TRBJ2-1
CASSSPSRVQEQFF
TGTGCCAGCAGCTCACCATCCCGGGTCCAAGAGCAGTTCTTC
>NA|few|TRBV29-1|TRBJ2-1
CSALDTYNEQFF
TGCAGCGCTTTGGACACCTACAATGAGCAGTTCTTC
>TRBD2|once|TRBV28|TRBJ2-3
CASSTGLAGVSTDTQYF
TGTGCCAGCAGTACGGGACTAGCGGGGGTTAGCACAGATACGCAGTATTTT